This T cell receptor (beta chain) was obtained from a study of blood T cell repertoires in COVID-19. At the level of the study: There were acute and convalescent COVID-19 samples, and they came from the United States, Italy and Spain.

This clone is a singleton in its sample. In the source study's methods: It was from reference gene primer amplification that nucleated cell counts were estimated. Profiling relied on immunoSEQ multiplex PCR, and the TCRdb table lists in-frame clones only, not all of them. The V and J calls and clone size were taken over from that table, and D and trimming were inferred from the DNA. The sample lists over 110,000 clones, more than 70% occurring once. Germline V gene sequence: CDR1 SGDLS, CDR2 YYNGEE. This CDR3 contains 15 residues. The V gene end was trimmed by 3 bases and the J gene end by 7 bases; junction bases not matched to a gene: 8.

This receptor was taken from a human donor in a cohort sampled during active COVID-19. The V call is TRBV9, the J call TRBJ1-4; 8 positions match TRBD1. The material sequenced was peripheral blood. CDR3 bases: TGTGCCAGCAGCGCCGCCAGGGGGCCGGGTGAAAAACTGTTTTTT. It codes for CASSAARGPGEKLFF.